The 22 T cell receptor beta chains listed next were all sequenced from one sample in a study of Graves' ophthalmopathy and Graves' hyperthyroidism. The authors amplified TCR beta CDR3 regions from RNA transcripts. Following a first-round RT-PCR that used HTBI primers, a second-round multiplex PCR was carried out. TCRdb recomputed calls from the multiplex PCR reads with MiXCR, one row per CDR3 protein. The data contain 580,000 or so distinct CDR3 sequences, about 40% of them singletons. The specimen was peripheral blood or thyroid tissue (not recorded which). Receptor source: an adult man with Graves' hyperthyroidism.

This clonotype was recorded many times. The V gene is TRBV5-1, the J gene TRBJ2-7; tentative D call: TRBD1 (6 bases). Trimming cost V 0 bases and J 2 bases, with 12 bases left between them. The CDR3 is made up of 15 amino acids. Germline V lookup: CDR1 SGHRS, CDR2 YFSETQ. For the CDR3, the DNA is TGCGCCAGCAGCTTGGGCAGGGGCCGAACCTACGAGCAGTACTTC. Amino acid sequence: CASSLGRGRTYEQYF.

This clonotype was observed many times. The chain carries TRBV19 and TRBJ1-5; D gene ambiguous. CDR1 and CDR2 from the germline V gene are LNHDA and SQIVND (reference sequence). V lost 0 bases to trimming and J lost 5 bases, with 5 bases between them. The CDR3 contains 13 residues. CDR3 nucleotides: TGTGCCAGTAGTATAGAGGCTTATCAGCCCCAGCATTTT. The encoded protein is CASSIEAYQPQHF.

This clonotype has ten or more counts. The chain combines TRBV3-1 with TRBJ1-2; 7 nucleotides align to TRBD1. The CDR3 length is 12 residues. Per germline, CDR1 LGHDT and CDR2 YNNKEL (reference sequence). The trim removed 6 bases at V and 7 bases at J, leaving 5 bases unmatched. Written as DNA, the CDR3 is TGTGCCAGCAGTCGACAGGGTAGTGGCTACACCTTC. Amino acid sequence: CASSRQGSGYTF.

This clonotype occurred many times. The V call is TRBV15, the J call TRBJ1-1, with unresolved D. The CDR3 covers 15 residues. Trimming took off 3 bases at V and 0 bases at J, with 11 bases between the two ends. The germline V gene encodes CDR1 LNHNV and CDR2 YYDKDF (reference sequence). The CDR3, as DNA: TGTGCCACCAGCAGGGAGGGAAGCATGAACACTGAAGCTTTCTTT. Protein product: CATSREGSMNTEAFF.

This clonotype appeared many times. The rearrangement links TRBV6-6 to TRBJ2-7; 8 bases are shared with TRBD2. CDR1 and CDR2 (germline): MNHNY, SVGAGI (reference sequence). CDR3 size: 13 residues. Trimming removed 6 bases from V and 6 bases from J; junction bases left unmatched: 7. The CDR3 DNA follows: TGTGCCAGCAGCCCGGGGGGGGCGGGCGAGCAGTACTTC. Translated, it gives CASSPGGAGEQYF.

V usage is TRBV15 and J usage is TRBJ2-5, with 7 bases matching TRBD2. The germline gives CDR1 LNHNV, CDR2 YYDKDF (reference sequence). V lost 3 bases, J lost 5 bases, and 6 bases stayed unmatched. The CDR3 is 14 amino acids. CDR3 nucleotides: TGTGCCACCAGCAGTCTGCTGGGGGGGGAGACCCAGTACTTC. This gives the protein CATSSLLGGETQYF.

The chain joins TRBV7-3 to TRBJ2-5; the D is unclear. The tail of the sequence fits TRBJ2-1 better, so the J call may be wrong. The CDR3 spans 13 residues. The germline V gene has CDR1 SGHTA and CDR2 FQGTGA. CDR3 bases: TGTGCCAGCAGCTTAGTTTCCCAAGATGAGCAGTTCTTC. Translated, it gives CASSLVSQDEQFF.

This clonotype was recorded at least ten times. V gene TRBV6-2 or TRBV6-3 combines with J gene TRBJ2-5, with D tentatively TRBD1 (5 bases). The germline CDR1 and CDR2 sequences are MNHEY and SVGEGT. Trimming stripped 2 bases from V and 5 bases from J, with 15 bases between. This CDR3 region has 15 residues. CDR3 nucleotide sequence: TGTGCCAGCAGTTACGACGTAACAGGTTGGGAGACCCAGTACTTC. This encodes CASSYDVTGWETQYF.

This clonotype was counted at least ten times. V gene TRBV5-1 combines with J gene TRBJ1-1; D is ambiguous. Trimming left V 0 bases short and J 4 bases short, with 7 bases between. CDR1 and CDR2 (germline): SGHRS, YFSETQ. The CDR3 has 13 residues. DNA of the CDR3: TGCGCCAGCAGCTTGGCCATCCTCACTGAAGCTTTCTTT. It encodes CASSLAILTEAFF.

Turning to this clonotype: It may be a read error: a sequence one base away is much more abundant. The rearrangement links TRBV7-2 to TRBJ1-2; D is ambiguous. From germline, CDR1 is SGHTA and CDR2 FQGNSA. CDR3 length: 12 residues. CDR3: CVSSFPSGGYTF. As DNA, the CDR3 is TGTGTCAGCAGCTTTCCGTCGGGAGGCTACACCTTC.

This clonotype came up many times. The chain has TRBV5-1 and TRBJ1-4; 7 nucleotides line up with TRBD1. From germline, CDR1 is SGHRS and CDR2 YFSETQ. The CDR3 is made up of 12 amino acids. V lost 6 bases and J lost 8; bases outside the gene matches: 4. The CDR3 reads CASMSGQEKLFF. CDR3 DNA sequence: TGCGCCAGCATGTCGGGACAGGAAAAACTGTTTTTT.

Notes on this clonotype: A much larger clone differs by one base, so this may be a read error. The chain links TRBV6-1 to TRBJ2-7; 7 bases fit TRBD1. The CDR3 is 14 amino acids. The V gene end was trimmed by 5 bases and the J gene end by 3 bases; junction bases not matched to a gene: 7. The germline gives CDR1 MNHNS, CDR2 SASEGT. CDR3 protein: CASSTKGALYEQYF. The CDR3, as DNA: TGTGCCAGCAGTACGAAGGGGGCCCTCTACGAGCAGTACTTC.

On this clonotype: Being one base from a much bigger clone, this may be a read error. The chain carries TRBV28 and TRBJ2-7; D is perhaps TRBD2 (5 bases). This CDR3 is built from 16 residues. V lost 5 bases to trimming and J lost 3 bases, with 20 bases between them. From germline, CDR1 is MDHEN and CDR2 SYDVKM. The CDR3, as DNA: TGTGCCAGCAGTGTACAACCACGGGTCGCGGGCTACGAGCAGTACTTC. Translating gives CASSVQPRVAGYEQYF.

This clonotype showed up many times. The V and J genes are TRBV13 and TRBJ2-7; 7 nucleotides match TRBD1. The CDR3 consists of 14 residues. The trim removed 3 bases at V and 6 bases at J, leaving 8 bases unmatched. The V gene's germline CDR1 is PRHDT and CDR2 FYEKMQ (reference sequence). CDR3 residues: CASSFEGASFEQYF. In DNA, the CDR3 is TGTGCCAGCAGCTTCGAGGGGGCTTCATTCGAGCAGTACTTC.

Many counts were recorded for this clonotype. V usage is TRBV5-8 and J usage is TRBJ2-7, with D unclear. CDR3 size: 16 residues. Germline V gene sequence: CDR1 SGHTS, CDR2 YDEGEE. The ends were cut back, 5 bases at V and 4 bases at J, with 22 bases in the middle. CDR3 sequence reads: CASRDQTDRSKYEQYF. The CDR3 DNA reads TGTGCCAGCAGGGACCAAACCGATCGGTCAAAATACGAGCAGTACTTC.

This clonotype was observed many times. The rearrangement uses TRBV2 and TRBJ1-2, with TRBD1 matching over 8 bases. Germline CDR1 reads SNHLY; CDR2 reads FYNNEI. The V and J ends lost 1 base and 14 bases, in that order; junction bases with no gene match: 18. The CDR3 has 16 residues. The CDR3 nucleotides read TGTGCCAGCAGTGAAGAAGTGATAGGACAGGGAAGATGGATTACCTTC. The encoded protein is CASSEEVIGQGRWITF.

Note on this clonotype: Relative to the germline gene, one junction end is altered; a read error may explain this. The V and J genes are TRBV10-3 and TRBJ1-2; a possible D gene is TRBD1 (5 bases). The germline CDR1 and CDR2 sequences are ENHRY and SYGVKD. This CDR3 has 15 amino acids. CDR3 sequence (DNA): TGTGCCATCACTCAGTCGGACGAGGGGAACTATAGCTACACCTTC. Translated: CAITQSDEGNYSYTF.

In its sample, this clonotype was seen a few times. The chain is built from TRBV24-1 and TRBJ1-1, with D maybe TRBD1 (5 bases). CDR3 length: 13 residues. With 5 bases removed from V and 7 bases from J, the gap between germline ends came to 13 bases. Per the germline V gene, CDR1 is KGHDR and CDR2 is SFDVKD. The CDR3 reads CATSAMWGNEAFF. The DNA for the CDR3 is TGTGCCACCAGTGCCATGTGGGGGAATGAAGCTTTCTTT.

This chain uses TRBV9 with TRBJ2-5; 11 bases fit TRBD1. Germline V gives CDR1 SGDLS, CDR2 YYNGEE. The J segment lost 4 bases and the V segment lost 4 bases, leaving 18 bases of the junction unmatched. This CDR3 spans 19 amino acids. In DNA, the CDR3 is TGTGCCAGCAGCTTAGGTAGAGGGCTCGGACAGGGGGCCGGAGAGACCCAGTACTTC. This gives the protein CASSLGRGLGQGAGETQYF.

Notes on this clonotype: This may stem from a read error, because a much larger clone lies one nucleotide away. The CDR3 spells CSVAAGVDQLQHF. The CDR3 DNA sequence: TGCAGCGTTGCAGCAGGGGTTGATCAGCTCCAGCATTTT. The chain carries TRBV29-1 and TRBJ1-5; a weak D match, TRBD1 (6 bases). The CDR3 is made up of 13 amino acids. The germline V gene encodes CDR1 SQVTM and CDR2 ANQGSEA.

Many counts were recorded for this clonotype. The rearrangement uses TRBV24-1 and TRBJ2-2; weak D call: TRBD2 (5 bases). Germline CDR1 reads KGHDR; CDR2 reads SFDVKD. This CDR3 contains 13 residues. Trimming took off 4 bases at V and 4 bases at J, with 6 bases between the two ends. CDR3 nucleotide sequence: TGTGCCACCAGTGACCGGGGCACCGGGGAGCTGTTTTTT. Its translation is CATSDRGTGELFF.

The chain recombines TRBV12-3 or TRBV12-4 with TRBJ1-2; the D gene is possibly TRBD1 (5 bases). The CDR3 totals 14 residues. Deletions cut 6 bases from V and 9 bases from J, with 20 bases between. The CDR3 protein is CASSEGANSRSYTF. DNA of the CDR3: TGTGCCAGCAGCGAAGGGGCGAACTCAAGGAGCTACACCTTC.